This TCR beta chain was sequenced for a study of PD-L1 blockade in urothelial cancer (dated by TCRdb to the late 2010s). In terms of the full investigation: All patients started therapy in about 2014 and received atezolizumab 1,200 mg intravenously every 3 weeks. Pretreatment tumor samples and matched peripheral blood, collected serially before and after atezolizumab treatment, underwent TCR sequencing. Blood samples were analyzed at 3 weeks after treatment start (second dose) and at 6 weeks after treatment start. Patients had an ECOG performance status of 0 or 1 and had received between 0 and 3 prior chemotherapy regimens. A median of about 140,000 T cells and some 90,000 unique TCRs was obtained from blood samples, and a median clonality of 0.080 was observed. Durable clinical benefit was achieved by nine patients and was not achieved by 20 patients. About nine tenths of the roughly 29 patients were males with bladder-origin urothelial cancer, and about 60% of the roughly 30 reported a prior smoking history. In the same patients, whole exome sequencing and RNA sequencing of pretreatment tumors were performed in addition to TCR sequencing. The study was an exploratory multi-omic analysis of somatic, immune and clinical correlates of response to PD-L1 blockade with atezolizumab in urothelial cancer. Durable clinical benefit was defined as a progression-free survival longer than 6 months, and TCR features were additionally tested against progression-free survival and overall survival. Pretreatment blood TCR-seq was available for about 28 patients, at least one posttreatment blood collection was obtained for about 24 patients, and tumor TCR-seq was available for about 24 patients. Results the study describes overall, beyond this receptor: Because the sample size was small (n of about 31) and many of the analyses were exploratory, the results are meant to be hypothesis-generating. A pretreatment peripheral blood TCR clonality below the median was linked to improved progression-free and overall survival. Greater expansion of tumor-associated TCR clones in peripheral blood 3 weeks after the start of treatment was observed in patients with durable benefit (n ≈ 24, p = 0.022).

The cohort comprised fewer than 35 patients with locally advanced or metastatic urothelial carcinoma treated at Memorial Sloan Kettering on a trial protocol. Peripheral blood mononuclear cells were collected from each patient pretreatment and during treatment, giving between 1 and 8 total time points per patient. The Qiagen DNeasy Blood extraction kit was used to purify genomic DNA from total PBMCs and tumor samples. PBMCs were collected pretreatment and during treatment, and were isolated and stored as previously described. As for this clone: There is no known antigen for this receptor. One base away there is no much larger clone; base qualities are not given.

To estimate absolute template abundance from read counts, synthetic TCR analog templates were spiked into each PCR. Using the immunoSEQ assay, TCRbeta CDR3 regions were amplified from genomic DNA with bias-controlled V and J gene primers. Sequencing of rearranged TCRbeta segments was performed at approximately 20X coverage. The source study handled its data this way. Clustering was used to correct sequencing errors, and CDR3s were annotated against IMGT so that V, D and J genes could be assigned. Downstream analyses used only productive TCRbeta rearrangements, leaving out any out-of-frame or stop-codon sequences. Clonality was calculated as one minus the Shannon entropy normalized by the log of the number of unique productive sequences. Fisher's exact test with Benjamini-Hochberg correction, at a threshold of adjusted p below 0.01, was used to find clones that differed between time points or between blood and tumor. The clones in this table, taken by TCRdb from immuneACCESS, are in-frame only. Not every clone is retained; where verified, under half of the shortfall comes from an unresolved V gene, and the cause of the rest is unknown. From that table come the V and J calls and clone size; the DNA was used to work out D and trimming. This sample has tens of thousands of clones in its table, and 82% of those were observed once. Of the sample, 9% to 9.5% falls within the top ten clones.

The CDR3, cysteine through phenylalanine, is 14 amino acids long. The sequence is cut down to CDR3 DNA, 42 bases in frame from base 1. For this chain, trimming is 3 bases at the V end and 8 bases at the J end, and the number of junction bases without a gene match is 9. In the germline V gene, CDR1 corresponds to SGDLS and CDR2 to YYNGEE. The sequence joins TRBV9 to TRBJ1-2; 8 bases in the junction line up with TRBD1. The specimen was PBMCs, collected around atezolizumab (anti-PD-L1) treatment. The receptor was isolated from a man between 65 and 85 years old with urothelial cancer. The CDR3 has the sequence CASSDGRGLRGYTF. The DNA is as follows: TGTGCCAGCAGCGACGGCAGGGGGCTAAGGGGCTACACCTTC.